The 15 T cell receptor beta chains in this list originate from one sample, sequenced in a study of siplizumab effects on memory and regulatory T cells (dated by TCRdb to about 2019). Libraries came from the immunoSEQ multiplex PCR assay. TCRdb stores this immuneACCESS table with in-frame sequences only. Part of the clones is absent; in the studies checked, under half of the shortfall reflects unresolved V genes, and no reason is known for the rest. Recorded for this sample are approximately 100,000 clones; 94% of them occurred a single time. Clones ranked in the top ten supply around 0.6% of the sample. Sequenced: Tregs sorted from blood. Receptors originate from a human donor in good health.

V usage is TRBV28 and J usage is TRBJ1-1; no reliable D call. CDR1 is MDHEN and CDR2 is SYDVKM in the germline V gene. V gave up 7 bases and J gave up 1 base, with 16 bases separating them. The CDR3 has 15 amino acids. CDR3 DNA: TGTGCCAGCACCTTAAGTGGCATCTCGAACACTGAAGCTTTCTTT. Protein product: CASTLSGISNTEAFF. Looking up the rest from reference TRBV28 and TRBJ1-1 gives the full variable domain: DVKVTQSSRYLVKRTGEKVFLECVQDMDHENMFWYRQDPGLGLRLIYFSYDVKMKEKGDIPEGYSVSREKKERFSLILESASTNQTSMYLCASTLSGISNTEAFFGQGTRLTVV.

This clone was seen a few times. The CDR3 here is CAIMSSVNNEQFF. For the CDR3, the DNA is TGTGCCATCATGTCCAGCGTGAACAATGAGCAGTTCTTC. V gene TRBV10-3 combines with J gene TRBJ2-1, with D unresolved. Trimming pared 7 bases from V and 5 bases from J, leaving 12 bases between. CDR1 and CDR2 (germline): ENHRY, SYGVKD. The CDR3 spans 13 residues.

This clone was found once. V is TRBV6-1 and J is TRBJ1-4; 8 nucleotides match TRBD1. In germline, CDR1 is MNHNS, CDR2 SASEGT. This CDR3 region has 13 residues. Trimming removed 4 bases from V and 8 bases from J; junction bases left unmatched: 3. In DNA form, the CDR3 reads TGTGCCAGCAGTGGGGACAGGTGGGAAAAACTGTTTTTT. This codes for CASSGDRWEKLFF.

The rearrangement links TRBV7-9 to TRBJ1-1; unclear D gene. This CDR3 comprises 12 residues. Deletions cut 6 bases from V and 8 bases from J, with 13 bases between. The germline CDR1 and CDR2 sequences are SEHNR and FQNEAQ (reference sequence). The CDR3 loop reads CASRFPGYEAFF. The DNA of the CDR3 is TGTGCCAGCAGGTTCCCGGGTTACGAAGCTTTCTTT.

V and J are TRBV28 and TRBJ2-7; 8 nucleotides line up with TRBD1. Germline V gene lookup returns CDR1 MDHEN and CDR2 SYDVKM. This CDR3 is built from 14 residues. V lost 11 bases, J lost 4 bases, and 13 bases stayed unmatched. The CDR3 region is CASLRQGARYEQYF. CDR3 DNA sequence: TGTGCCTCCCTCCGGCAGGGGGCTAGATACGAGCAGTACTTC.

This chain links TRBV7-6 with TRBJ2-3; D is possibly TRBD2 (5 bases). The germline V and J ends were trimmed by 5 bases and 4 bases, with 16 bases remaining between them. The CDR3 length is 15 residues. CDR1 and CDR2 from the germline V gene are SGHVS and FNYEAQ. Here the CDR3 reads CASSRIARGADTQYF. In DNA form, the CDR3 reads TGTGCCAGCAGCCGGATAGCGAGAGGAGCAGATACGCAGTATTTT.

This CDR3 reads CASSLPSGRIHEQYF. CDR3 coding DNA: TGTGCCAGTAGCCTACCTAGCGGGAGAATCCACGAGCAGTACTTC. The chain couples TRBV19 to TRBJ2-7, with 10 bases that match TRBD2. J lost 5 bases, V lost 6 bases, and 10 bases had no gene match. Germline V gene sequence: CDR1 LNHDA, CDR2 SQIVND (reference sequence). The CDR3 has 15 residues.

CDR3 amino acids: CASSSRGSRGYTF. In DNA form, the CDR3 reads TGTGCCAGCAGCAGCCGGGGGTCCCGGGGCTACACCTTC. The chain recombines TRBV9 with TRBJ1-2; possible D gene TRBD1, 5 bases. This CDR3 comprises 13 residues. V was shortened by 4 bases and J by 8 bases, with 15 bases between the two germline ends. CDR1 is SGDLS, CDR2 YYNGEE, per germline.

The chain combines TRBV11-2 with TRBJ2-7, with 10 bases matching TRBD1. V gave up 6 bases and J gave up 3 bases; unmatched junction bases: 8. Per germline, CDR1 SGHAT and CDR2 FQNNGV. The CDR3 extends over 15 amino acids. The CDR3 DNA reads TGTGCCAGCAGTAATCTGGGACAGGGGCTCTACGAGCAGTACTTC. This sequence encodes CASSNLGQGLYEQYF.

The chain combines TRBV7-9 with TRBJ2-3, with D perhaps being TRBD1 or TRBD2 (5 bases each). This CDR3 contains 16 residues. Germline V lookup: CDR1 SEHNR, CDR2 FQNEAQ (reference sequence). V was clipped by 4 bases and J by 4 bases, with 18 bases between them. CDR3 in amino acids: CASSSQGRGGADTQYF. Written as DNA, the CDR3 is TGTGCCAGCAGCTCGCAGGGACGGGGCGGCGCAGATACGCAGTATTTT.

The rearrangement uses TRBV11-2 and TRBJ2-7, with D maybe TRBD1 (6 bases). Trimming took off 5 bases at V and 2 bases at J, with 25 bases between the two ends. This CDR3 is 18 amino acids long. Germline CDR1 reads SGHAT; CDR2 reads FQNNGV. The CDR3 DNA follows: TGTGCCAGCAGCCCGGCAATGTGGGAACAGGGCCCAACCTACGAGCAGTACTTC. This translates into CASSPAMWEQGPTYEQYF.

A single count supports this clone. This chain connects TRBV18 to TRBJ2-7; 13 bases fit TRBD2. This CDR3 spans 19 amino acids. The trim removed 2 bases at V and 0 bases at J, leaving 10 bases unmatched. Germline V gives CDR1 KGHSH, CDR2 LQKENI. For the CDR3, the DNA is TGTGCCAGCTCACCAGGAATAGGACTAGCGGGGGTAGTCTCCTACGAGCAGTACTTC. It is translated as CASSPGIGLAGVVSYEQYF.

The chain is built from TRBV6-1 and TRBJ2-3; a weak D match, TRBD1 (5 bases). There are 16 residues in the CDR3. Germline V gives CDR1 MNHNS, CDR2 SASEGT. The ends were cut back, 4 bases at V and 0 bases at J, with 14 bases in the middle. The CDR3 nucleotides read TGTGCCAGCAGTGTGGGGCTGATGTCTAGCACAGATACGCAGTATTTT. Protein: CASSVGLMSSTDTQYF.

This chain joins TRBV19 and TRBJ2-1; D might be TRBD2 (6 bases). V was cut by 9 bases and J by 5 bases, with 17 bases left in between. The CDR3 totals 14 residues. Germline CDR1 and CDR2: LNHDA and SQIVND (reference sequence). The CDR3 sequence is CARITGASHNEQFF. Here the CDR3 DNA reads TGTGCCAGGATAACGGGAGCGAGCCACAATGAGCAGTTCTTC.

V and J are TRBV6-5 and TRBJ1-2, with D possibly TRBD1 on 5 matching bases. Germline V gene lookup returns CDR1 MNHEY and CDR2 SVGAGI. The CDR3 spans 12 residues. The germline V and J ends were trimmed by 3 bases and 13 bases, with 15 bases remaining between them. The CDR3, as DNA: TGTGCCAGCAGTTATAGTGCGGGGCACTTCACCTTC. It specifies CASSYSAGHFTF.